Sequencing of this T cell receptor beta chain was carried out in a study of regulatory T cells in long-lasting Graves disease. Across the whole study: Patients newly diagnosed with Graves' had been on antithyroid drugs for under 3 months. The study, taken as a whole, reports: The study found TRBV28, TRBJ1-2 and TRBJ2-5 favored in persistent disease.

The authors built TCR beta libraries using iRepertoire HTBI primers and Arm-PCR of CDR3 regions. Using its own MiXCR run on the multiplex PCR reads, TCRdb lists one record per CDR3 protein. The sample gives about half a million distinct CDR3 sequences, around 12% of which show up once; about 8.3% is in the top ten. The CDR3 has 17 residues. Germline assignment: CDR1 SNHLY and CDR2 FYNNEI. Trimming cost V 0 bases and J 1 base, with 13 bases left between them. This clonotype was detected ten times or more. The target antigen is unknown. Time point given: newly diagnosed GD, antithyroid drugs for less than 3 months. RNA isolated from PBMCs was used to make the TCR library. This same sample was also part of a study on T cells in Graves' hyperthyroidism and ophthalmopathy. As reported in that work: Based on clinical symptoms, serum thyroxine and TRAb, thyroid ultrasound and orbital computed tomography, diagnoses were reached. The authors' 13 V-J model separated ophthalmopathy from stable hyperthyroidism.

The rearrangement uses TRBV2 and TRBJ1-5; no clear D. The sample consisted of peripheral blood mononuclear cells (PBMCs), taken at new diagnosis, from a patient treated with antithyroid drugs. This TCR was sampled from a woman aged 25 to 39 with Graves disease. The CDR3 here is CASSEAYRASSNQPQHF. The CDR3 bases are TGTGCCAGCAGTGAAGCGTATCGAGCCAGCAGCAATCAGCCCCAGCATTTT.